One sample yielded the 9 T cell receptor beta chains listed below, sequenced in a study of graft-versus-host responses after intestinal transplantation. Clones were read by immunoSEQ multiplex PCR, and TCRdb kept only the in-frame ones, dropping some. This sample has more than 90,000 clones; roughly 93% occur once, and the top ten carry roughly 1.2%. Their antigens are not known. Sequenced material: unstimulated CD8+ T cells sorted from spleen or lymph node cells, taken before transplant. The receptor source for this set is a human donor who was the organ donor for an intestinal transplant.

The V gene is TRBV19, the J gene TRBJ2-1; D possibly corresponds to TRBD1 (5 bases). The germline V gene has CDR1 LNHDA and CDR2 SQIVND (reference sequence). The CDR3 sequence is 15 residues long. V was clipped by 5 bases and J by 8 bases, with 19 bases between them. The CDR3 loop reads CASSPTSAGFDEQFF. Here the CDR3 DNA reads TGTGCCAGTAGTCCCACCTCGGCAGGGTTCGATGAGCAGTTCTTC.

This clone was seen once. The chain employs TRBV4-2 and TRBJ2-7; no clear D. V lost 1 base to trimming and J lost 6 bases, with 7 bases between them. The CDR3 consists of 12 residues. CDR1 and CDR2 from the germline V gene are LGHNA and YNFKEQ. CDR3: CASSQGGGEQYF. Written as DNA, the CDR3 is TGTGCCAGCAGCCAAGGGGGTGGCGAGCAGTACTTC.

This CDR3 is CASSAPRASGTFVRTDTQYF. In nucleotides, the CDR3 is TGTGCCAGCAGCGCCCCACGGGCTAGCGGGACGTTCGTCCGCACAGATACGCAGTATTTT. The chain uses TRBV9 and TRBJ2-3, with TRBD2 identical over 9 bases. Germline assignment: CDR1 SGDLS and CDR2 YYNGEE. The J segment lost 1 base and the V segment lost 3 bases, leaving 18 bases of the junction unmatched. The CDR3 extends over 20 amino acids.

This chain uses TRBV5-1 with TRBJ2-7; 8 bases line up with TRBD1. Germline V gene data show CDR1 as SGHRS and CDR2 as YFSETQ. The length of the CDR3 is 14 residues. Trimming at V came to 3 bases and at J to 1 base, leaving 3 bases not matched to a gene. Here the CDR3 reads CASSSGTGSYEQYF. Written as DNA, the CDR3 is TGCGCCAGCAGCTCCGGGACAGGTTCCTACGAGCAGTACTTC.

The CDR3 DNA reads TGCGCCAGCAGCCTAGCGGTTCCCCCTGGGGCCAACGTCCTGACTTTC. Its protein is CASSLAVPPGANVLTF. The rearrangement uses TRBV4-1 and TRBJ2-6; a weak D match, TRBD2 (6 bases). The CDR3 loop spans 16 amino acids. V was pared by 4 bases and J by 2 bases, with 12 bases between. The germline V gene has CDR1 MGHRA and CDR2 YSYEKL.

This chain joins TRBV7-9 and TRBJ2-3; D unresolved. The ends were cut back, 0 bases at V and 4 bases at J, with 17 bases in the middle. The CDR3 loop spans 17 amino acids. CDR1 is SEHNR, CDR2 FQNEAQ, per germline (reference sequence). The CDR3 protein is CASSLARAFLLPDTQYF. CDR3 sequence (DNA): TGTGCCAGCAGCTTAGCGCGCGCGTTCCTTCTTCCAGATACGCAGTATTTT.

This clone has only a few counts. V is TRBV21-1 and J is TRBJ1-5. TRBV21-1 is assigned pseudogene status. The CDR3 is 15 amino acids. The DNA of the CDR3 is TGTGCCAGCAGCAGGTGGGGTTATAGCAATCAGCCCCAGCATTTT. This gives the protein CASSRWGYSNQPQHF.

V is TRBV6-1 and J is TRBJ1-1; D might be TRBD1 (6 bases). Germline-derived CDR1 and CDR2 are MNHNS and SASEGT. Trimming took 6 bases from V and 5 from J, leaving 13 bases between them. CDR3 size: 13 residues. Written as DNA, the CDR3 is TGTGCCAGCAGCACAGGGTCTGGGACTGAAGCTTTCTTT. It specifies CASSTGSGTEAFF.

The V gene is TRBV11-2, the J gene TRBJ2-7; no definite D call. V shed 3 bases and J shed 6 bases, with 15 bases lying between them. The CDR3 contains 14 residues. From germline, CDR1 is SGHAT and CDR2 FQNNGV. Here the CDR3 DNA reads TGTGCCAGCAGCTTGGGCGGCGGCTTCTCCGAGCAGTACTTC. It encodes CASSLGGGFSEQYF.